Each of the 31 T cell receptor beta chains below was sequenced from the same sample in a study of PD-1 blockade in classical Hodgkin lymphoma. Time point given: cycle 4 day 1 (C4D1), after 5 to 7 weeks of nivolumab. Every single patient, without exception, relapsed after autologous stem cell transplantation, and brentuximab vedotin exposure varied. Some clones are missing from TCRdb's copy, which holds only in-frame ones; the method was immunoSEQ multiplex PCR. The sample lists about 33,000 clones, approximately 70% occurring once. The sequences come from peripheral blood mononuclear cells (PBMCs), collected before the fourth cycle of nivolumab. The receptors were gathered from a human donor with classical Hodgkin lymphoma.

The rearrangement uses TRBV27 and TRBJ2-1; 8 bases fit TRBD2. With 6 bases clipped from V and 7 bases from J, the junction kept 8 bases outside the gene matches. Germline V gives CDR1 MNHEY, CDR2 SMNVEV (reference sequence). The CDR3 covers 14 residues. Here the CDR3 DNA reads TGTGCCAGCAGCCCGGGACTAGTACCAAATGAGCAGTTCTTC. Protein: CASSPGLVPNEQFF.

This clone was counted only a few times. This sequence joins TRBV29-1 and TRBJ2-3; unclear D gene. This CDR3 has 13 residues. The germline gives CDR1 SQVTM, CDR2 ANQGSEA. V was trimmed by 4 bases and J by 1 base, leaving 9 bases between them. CDR3 region: CSVVGFGTDTQYF. The CDR3 nucleotides read TGCAGCGTTGTGGGGTTTGGCACAGATACGCAGTATTTT.

This chain links TRBV28 with TRBJ1-4; 10 positions match TRBD1. CDR3 length: 17 residues. Losses at the gene ends were 1 base for V and 7 bases for J; bases not matched to a gene: 9. Germline loops: CDR1 MDHEN, CDR2 SYDVKM. The CDR3 nucleotides read TGTGCCAGCAGTTTATTCGACTGGACAGGGGGGGTTGAAAAACTGTTTTTT. It specifies CASSLFDWTGGVEKLFF. Full variable domain (remainder filled in from reference TRBV28 and TRBJ1-4): DVKVTQSSRYLVKRTGEKVFLECVQDMDHENMFWYRQDPGLGLRLIYFSYDVKMKEKGDIPEGYSVSREKKERFSLILESASTNQTSMYLCASSLFDWTGGVEKLFFGSGTQLSVL.

The V gene is TRBV19, the J gene TRBJ2-5; D is unclear. Germline V CDR1 and CDR2: LNHDA, SQIVND (reference sequence). The CDR3 has 11 residues. V was trimmed by 5 bases and J by 5 bases, leaving 6 bases between them. The CDR3 DNA reads TGTGCCAGTAGTGAGAAGGAGACCCAGTACTTC. Amino acids: CASSEKETQYF.

J is TRBJ1-2 and V is TRBV6-6; maybe TRBD1 (5 bases). Per germline, CDR1 MNHNY and CDR2 SVGAGI (reference sequence). CDR3 length: 13 residues. Trimming took 9 bases from V and 5 from J, leaving 16 bases between them. The DNA for the CDR3 is TGTGCCAGTCTCGACAGAAGGCTATATGGCTACACCTTC. Amino acid sequence: CASLDRRLYGYTF.

V and J are TRBV18 and TRBJ2-5; 12 bases are a match to TRBD2. The J call is doubtful: the DNA matches TRBJ2-7 better. This CDR3 contains 14 residues. Germline CDR1 is KGHSH and CDR2 is LQKENI. The CDR3 nucleotides are TGTGCCAGCTCACGGACTAGCGGGACCTACGAGCAGTACTTC. Translating it yields CASSRTSGTYEQYF.

This chain links TRBV19 with TRBJ2-2; D is possibly TRBD1 or TRBD2 (6 bases each). The ends were cut back, 4 bases at V and 1 base at J, with 13 bases in the middle. This CDR3 region has 16 residues. Germline CDR1 reads LNHDA; CDR2 reads SQIVND (reference sequence). In nucleotides, the CDR3 is TGTGCCAGTAGTAGGAGGGGGGCCGTGAACACCGGGGAGCTGTTTTTT. Translated: CASSRRGAVNTGELFF.

The gene calls are TRBV27 and TRBJ1-2, with TRBD1 as a possible D gene (5 bases). The germline CDR1 and CDR2 sequences are MNHEY and SMNVEV (reference sequence). V was pared by 6 bases and J by 8 bases, with 25 bases between. The CDR3 spans 16 residues. The CDR3 coding sequence is TGTGCCAGCAGCATAAACCCGGGACCCGGCATAGAGGGCTACACCTTC. This sequence encodes CASSINPGPGIEGYTF.

The rearrangement joins TRBV19 to TRBJ2-7; D gene ambiguous. CDR1 is LNHDA and CDR2 is SQIVND in the germline V gene (reference sequence). The CDR3 loop spans 13 amino acids. V gave up 0 bases and J gave up 5 bases, with 8 bases separating them. Written as DNA, the CDR3 is TGTGCCAGTAGTATAGAGGTATTCCACGAGCAGTACTTC. Its protein product is CASSIEVFHEQYF.

The chain carries TRBV7-8 and TRBJ2-7, with a tentative D call TRBD2 (5 bases). The CDR3 runs 16 residues. Trimming removed 5 bases from V and 3 bases from J, with 20 bases in between. The V gene's germline CDR1 is SGHVS and CDR2 FQNEAQ. The CDR3: CASSPIRSEGGYEQYF. In DNA, the CDR3 is TGTGCCAGCAGCCCAATCCGCTCTGAGGGCGGCTACGAGCAGTACTTC.

This clone was recorded a few times. J is TRBJ2-1 and V is TRBV27; TRBD2 matches 7 bases. This CDR3 comprises 14 residues. With 10 bases clipped from V and 4 bases from J, the junction kept 10 bases outside the gene matches. The germline CDR1 and CDR2 sequences are MNHEY and SMNVEV (reference sequence). CDR3 bases: TGTGCCACCCGAACGGGGGGAGGTTACAATGAGCAGTTCTTC. This translates into CATRTGGGYNEQFF.

V gene TRBV6-6 combines with J gene TRBJ2-7, with TRBD2 matching 9 bases. V lost 7 bases, J lost 5 bases, and 6 bases stayed unmatched. The CDR3 sequence is 13 residues long. Germline CDR1 is MNHNY and CDR2 is SVGAGI (reference sequence). DNA of the CDR3: TGTGCCAGCACTCCGGGACTAGCCCACGAGCAGTACTTC. Translated, it gives CASTPGLAHEQYF.

J is TRBJ2-3 and V is TRBV7-9, with D possibly TRBD1 on 5 matching bases. The CDR3 runs to 16 residues. Trimming stripped 1 base from V and 6 bases from J, with 17 bases between. Germline V gene data show CDR1 as SEHNR and CDR2 as FQNEAQ (reference sequence). The CDR3 nucleotides are TGTGCCAGCAGCTTAGGAAGGGGATTGTCGGAGGATACGCAGTATTTT. Encoded protein: CASSLGRGLSEDTQYF.

V and J are TRBV2 and TRBJ1-2, with D hard to call. The CDR3 length is 13 residues. Per the germline V gene, CDR1 is SNHLY and CDR2 is FYNNEI. V was trimmed by 2 bases and J by 2 bases, leaving 6 bases between them. The CDR3 DNA follows: TGTGCCAGCAGTGAAACACCAAACTATGGCTACACCTTC. Protein product: CASSETPNYGYTF.

This clone was observed a few times. The gene calls are TRBV9 and TRBJ2-7, with D hard to call. CDR3 size: 14 residues. The germline gives CDR1 SGDLS, CDR2 YYNGEE. The germline V and J ends were trimmed by 4 bases and 2 bases, with 13 bases remaining between them. Here the CDR3 DNA reads TGTGCCAGCAGCTCCAGCAGTGATACCTACGAGCAGTACTTC. Protein: CASSSSSDTYEQYF.

V usage is TRBV4-2 and J usage is TRBJ2-1; D is possibly TRBD1 (5 bases). Deletions cut 0 bases from V and 6 bases from J, with 18 bases between. CDR1 and CDR2 from the germline V gene are LGHNA and YNFKEQ. This CDR3 is built from 17 residues. The CDR3 region is CASSQDRSQGGLNEQFF. The CDR3 DNA reads TGTGCCAGCAGCCAAGATCGGTCGCAGGGTGGTCTCAATGAGCAGTTCTTC.

The chain carries TRBV7-3 and TRBJ1-6; a weak D match, TRBD1 (6 bases). V gave up 4 bases and J gave up 10 bases, with 14 bases separating them. Germline CDR1 SGHTA, CDR2 FQGTGA. CDR3 length: 14 residues. The CDR3 nucleotides read TGTGCCAGCAGCTCTACCTCAGGGGAATCACCCCTCCACTTT. Translated: CASSSTSGESPLHF.

The chain combines TRBV7-3 with TRBJ1-2; TRBD1 is a possible D gene (6 bases). The CDR3 contains 12 residues. Looked up from germline, CDR1 is SGHTA and CDR2 is FQGTGA. With 3 bases removed from V and 10 bases from J, the gap between germline ends came to 12 bases. This CDR3 reads CASSLNREVYTF. CDR3 coding DNA: TGTGCCAGCAGCTTGAACAGGGAGGTCTACACCTTC.

V is TRBV5-4 and J is TRBJ1-2; 7 bases fit TRBD1. Trimming cost V 4 bases and J 10 bases; bases outside gene matches: 7. The CDR3 is 12 residues long. The germline CDR1 and CDR2 sequences are SGHNT and YYREEE (reference sequence). CDR3 loop: CASSGDSVVYTF. CDR3 in DNA: TGTGCCAGCAGCGGGGACAGTGTTGTCTACACCTTC.

The rearrangement joins TRBV19 to TRBJ2-1; a possible D gene is TRBD2 (5 bases). V lost 8 bases to trimming and J lost 10 bases, with 9 bases between them. The CDR3 has 10 residues. Germline CDR1 and CDR2: LNHDA and SQIVND (reference sequence). CDR3 loop: CASGPGEQFF. The CDR3 DNA sequence: TGTGCCAGTGGCCCGGGAGAGCAGTTCTTC. Full variable domain (missing parts from reference TRBV19 and TRBJ2-1): DGGITQSPKYLFRKEGQNVTLSCEQNLNHDAMYWYRQDPGQGLRLIYYSQIVNDFQKGDIAEGYSVSREKKESFPLTVTSAQKNPTAFYLCASGPGEQFFGPGTRLTVL.

This chain links TRBV9 with TRBJ2-2; 7 nucleotides align to TRBD1. Germline-derived CDR1 and CDR2 are SGDLS and YYNGEE. V trimming: 4 bases; J trimming: 4 bases; junction bases outside the gene matches: 13. CDR3 length: 17 amino acids. In DNA form, the CDR3 reads TGTGCCAGCAGCAAAGGGGGCATTCAACTTCCCACCGGGGAGCTGTTTTTT. Its protein is CASSKGGIQLPTGELFF.

The rearrangement uses TRBV19 and TRBJ1-2; the D gene is possibly TRBD1 (5 bases). The CDR3 runs to 12 residues. Germline CDR1 LNHDA, CDR2 SQIVND (reference sequence). V gave up 2 bases and J gave up 7 bases, with 8 bases separating them. Written as DNA, the CDR3 is TGTGCCAGTAGTATATCTGGGGCTGGCTACACCTTC. Translation: CASSISGAGYTF. The full variable domain, rest sourced from reference TRBV19 and TRBJ1-2, is DGGITQSPKYLFRKEGQNVTLSCEQNLNHDAMYWYRQDPGQGLRLIYYSQIVNDFQKGDIAEGYSVSREKKESFPLTVTSAQKNPTAFYLCASSISGAGYTFGSGTRLTVV.

V is TRBV28 and J is TRBJ2-1; TRBD1 is a possible D gene (6 bases). Germline loops: CDR1 MDHEN, CDR2 SYDVKM. V was cut by 6 bases and J by 3 bases, with 9 bases left in between. This CDR3 comprises 13 residues. This CDR3 is CASSTTGYNEQFF. As DNA, the CDR3 is TGTGCCAGCAGCACGACAGGCTACAATGAGCAGTTCTTC.

This chain joins TRBV7-9 and TRBJ1-4, with D hard to call. V was trimmed by 3 bases and J by 5 bases, leaving 4 bases between them. The CDR3 spans 12 residues. Per the germline V gene, CDR1 is SEHNR and CDR2 is FQNEAQ (reference sequence). The CDR3 bases are TGTGCCAGCAGCTTCAAAAATGAAAAACTGTTTTTT. Protein: CASSFKNEKLFF.

This clone came up a few times. The rearrangement uses TRBV5-6 and TRBJ1-2; D uncertain. CDR1 and CDR2 (germline): SGHDT, YYEEEE. V was cut by 2 bases and J by 6 bases, with 17 bases left in between. This CDR3 is 15 amino acids long. For the CDR3, the DNA is TGTGCCAGCAGCTTTAGACCCACCGGGATAAATGGCTACACCTTC. Protein sequence: CASSFRPTGINGYTF.

The V and J genes are TRBV4-3 and TRBJ2-4; D remains ambiguous. Germline loops: CDR1 LGHNA, CDR2 YSLEER. Between the trimmed V and J ends, which lost 1 base and 9 bases, there was a span of 7 bases. This CDR3 has 12 residues. The CDR3 reads CASSQGGIIQYF. The DNA for the CDR3 is TGCGCCAGCAGCCAAGGTGGGATCATTCAGTACTTC.

This clone has just one count. The CDR3 DNA reads as TGCGCCAGCAGCCTAGCCCTAGCGGGAGTGGGTAATGAGCAGTTCTTC. It encodes CASSLALAGVGNEQFF. The gene calls are TRBV4-3 and TRBJ2-1, with 10 bases identical to TRBD2. Germline lookup yields CDR1 LGHNA and CDR2 YSLEER. V lost 4 bases to trimming and J lost 7 bases; unmatched junction nucleotides: 10. CDR3 length: 16 residues.

The chain combines TRBV6-5 with TRBJ1-5; unclear D gene. Trimming took off 2 bases at V and 3 bases at J, with 11 bases between the two ends. The CDR3 consists of 15 residues. The V gene's germline CDR1 is MNHEY and CDR2 SVGAGI. The CDR3 DNA sequence: TGTGCCAGCAGTTACAGCCCCGGGGTCAATCAGCCCCAGCATTTT. This encodes CASSYSPGVNQPQHF.

The gene calls are TRBV14 and TRBJ2-7; 7 bases line up with TRBD1. Germline V lookup: CDR1 SGHDN, CDR2 FVKESK. Losses at the gene ends were 0 bases for V and 2 bases for J; bases not matched to a gene: 28. This CDR3 is 23 amino acids long. The CDR3 sequence is CASSQDLLNDPVLLTGDAYEQYF. The DNA for the CDR3 is TGTGCCAGCAGCCAAGATTTGCTTAATGACCCTGTTCTACTTACAGGGGATGCCTACGAGCAGTACTTC.

In its sample, this clone was seen a few times. The chain couples TRBV29-1 to TRBJ1-1, with D tentatively TRBD1 (5 bases). CDR1 is SQVTM, CDR2 ANQGSEA, per germline. Between the trimmed V and J ends, which lost 4 bases and 3 bases, there was a span of 6 bases. There are 11 residues in the CDR3. For the CDR3, the DNA is TGCAGCGTTGGGGGGGACACTGAAGCTTTCTTT. It is translated as CSVGGDTEAFF.

CDR3 sequence (DNA): TGTGCCAGCAGCGTTGGGGGGGCGGCCCGAAACTATGGCTACACCTTC. Its protein is CASSVGGAARNYGYTF. The V call is TRBV9, the J call TRBJ1-2; weak D call: TRBD1 (6 bases). Germline CDR1 and CDR2: SGDLS and YYNGEE. The CDR3 is made up of 16 amino acids. Trimming pared 2 bases from V and 2 bases from J, leaving 16 bases between.